This T cell receptor (beta chain) was sequenced during a study of blood T cell repertoires in COVID-19. Whole-study context: Material from acute and convalescent COVID-19 was sourced from the United States, Italy and Spain. PBMCs, B-cell-depleted T cells, or T cells were the source of the cDNA or gDNA that made up the material.

The repertoire was sequenced with immunoSEQ multiplex PCR; TCRdb's copy has only in-frame clones and lacks some. Of about 240,000 clones detected, around 86% appear once; the ten largest clones hold around an eighth. Sequencing was carried out using peripheral blood. This TCR came from a woman aged 55 to 70 with active or convalescent COVID-19.

The CDR3 region has the DNA TGCAGCGTTGTGTACACCCTCGGGAGCTCCTACAATGAGCAGTTCTTC. Amino acids: CSVVYTLGSSYNEQFF. V and J are TRBV29-1 and TRBJ2-1, with D maybe TRBD2 (6 bases). Trimming took 4 bases from V and 0 from J, leaving 16 bases between them. The CDR3 has 16 amino acids. Germline lookup yields CDR1 SQVTM and CDR2 ANQGSEA.